Shown below are 8 T cell receptor beta chains from a single sample sequenced in a study of blood T cells in healthy people across ages. Next came a second PCR, run for about 6 to 11 cycles, which used a sample-barcoded 5' primer along with a J-beta primer mix. Using its own MiXCR run on the 5' RACE reads, TCRdb lists one record per CDR3 protein. The table shows some 760,000 distinct CDR3 sequences, with 25% occurring only once. This sample was also put to use in a study of T cells of mothers and their children.

The sample comprised blood. These receptors were collected from a boy aged 5-17 years in good health.

The sample holds a few counts of this clonotype. V usage is TRBV29-1 and J usage is TRBJ2-1; tentatively, D is TRBD1 (6 bases). The CDR3 is made up of 13 amino acids. The germline gives CDR1 SQVTM, CDR2 ANQGSEA. V was shortened by 6 bases and J by 5 bases, with 14 bases between the two germline ends. The CDR3 protein is CSVELDSHNEQFF. The CDR3 DNA sequence: TGCAGCGTAGAATTGGACAGCCACAATGAGCAGTTCTTC.

The CDR3 DNA is TGTGCCAGCACCACGGACAGGGCAGATCCAGATACGCAGTATTTT. Protein: CASTTDRADPDTQYF. This chain links TRBV2 with TRBJ2-3; 8 positions match TRBD1. Germline V gene data show CDR1 as SNHLY and CDR2 as FYNNEI. The CDR3 is 15 amino acids. Germline trimming cut 7 bases from V and 4 bases from J; bases unmatched to any gene: 10.

This clonotype has just a few counts. At one of its ends the junction is not consistent with the germline gene, which may arise from a read error. The rearrangement joins TRBV28 to TRBJ2-3; perhaps TRBD1 as D (5 bases). Germline CDR1 MDHEN, CDR2 SYDVKM. The CDR3 is made up of 15 amino acids. CDR3 sequence: CASSLQGLNTGTQYF. CDR3 bases: TGTGCCAGCAGTTTGCAAGGGCTAAACACAGGTACGCAGTATTTT.

The CDR3 protein is CASSYPLAGGLAKNIQYF. CDR3 sequence (DNA): TGTGCCAGCAGTTACCCACTAGCGGGGGGCCTAGCCAAAAACATTCAGTACTTC. This rearrangement joins TRBV6-2 or TRBV6-3 to TRBJ2-4; 12 positions agree with TRBD2. In germline, CDR1 is MNHEY, CDR2 SVGEGT. The CDR3 is made up of 18 amino acids. The ends lost 2 bases at V and 0 bases at J; junction bases unmatched: 5.

This clonotype was observed a handful of times. The chain has TRBV25-1 and TRBJ1-1; D remains unclear. The CDR3 covers 16 residues. Between the trimmed V and J ends, which lost 3 bases and 1 base, there was a span of 15 bases. The germline CDR1 and CDR2 sequences are MGHDK and SYGVNS. DNA of the CDR3: TGTGCCAGCAGTGATCCGGCACAAACCGGGAACACTGAAGCTTTCTTT. Protein sequence: CASSDPAQTGNTEAFF.

The chain carries TRBV19 and TRBJ2-6, with TRBD1 matching over 10 bases. The CDR3 totals 19 residues. J lost 0 bases, V lost 6 bases, and 11 bases had no gene match. Germline CDR1 reads LNHDA; CDR2 reads SQIVND (reference sequence). This chain's CDR3 is CASRPYGTGVSSGANVLTF. The CDR3 DNA reads TGTGCCAGTAGGCCTTACGGGACAGGGGTAAGCTCTGGGGCCAACGTCCTGACTTTC.

This sequence joins TRBV29-1 and TRBJ2-4, with 8 bases identical to TRBD2. The CDR3 extends over 13 amino acids. Germline trimming cut 7 bases from V and 6 bases from J; bases unmatched to any gene: 8. Germline V lookup: CDR1 SQVTM, CDR2 ANQGSEA. CDR3 in amino acids: CSAAGLGGNIQYF. DNA for the CDR3: TGCAGCGCGGCGGGACTAGGGGGAAACATTCAGTACTTC. The full variable domain, with the rest looked up from reference TRBV29-1 and TRBJ2-4, is SAVISQKPSRDICQRGTSLTIQCQVDSQVTMMFWYRQQPGQSLTLIATANQGSEATYESGFVIDKFPISRPNLTFSTLTVSNMSPEDSSIYLCSAAGLGGNIQYFGAGTRLSVL.

The chain combines TRBV11-3 with TRBJ2-3, with a possible D match to TRBD1 (6 bases). Germline V lookup: CDR1 SGHNT, CDR2 YENEEA. Trimming left V 1 base short and J 6 bases short, with 17 bases between. The CDR3 totals 16 residues. In DNA, the CDR3 is TGTGCCAGCAGCTTAGCAGGACAGTCCCTCGGGGATACGCAGTATTTT. It codes for CASSLAGQSLGDTQYF. Variable domain in full (rest from reference TRBV11-3 and TRBJ2-3): EAGVVQSPRYKIIEKKQPVAFWCNPISGHNTLYWYLQNLGQGPELLIRYENEEAVDDSQLPKDRFSAERLKGVDSTLKIQPAELGDSAVYLCASSLAGQSLGDTQYFGPGTRLTVL.